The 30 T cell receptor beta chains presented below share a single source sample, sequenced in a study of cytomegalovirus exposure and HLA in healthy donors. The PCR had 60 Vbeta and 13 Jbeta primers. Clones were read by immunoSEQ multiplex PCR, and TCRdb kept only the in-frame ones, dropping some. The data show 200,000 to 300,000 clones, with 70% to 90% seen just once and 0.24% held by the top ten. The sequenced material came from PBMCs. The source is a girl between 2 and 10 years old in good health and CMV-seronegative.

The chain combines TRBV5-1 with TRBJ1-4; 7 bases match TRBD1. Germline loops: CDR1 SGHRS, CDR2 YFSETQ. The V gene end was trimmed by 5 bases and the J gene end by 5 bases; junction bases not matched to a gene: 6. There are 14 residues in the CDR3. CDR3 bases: TGCGCCAGCAGTCTCCAGGGGGTCAATGAAAAACTGTTTTTT. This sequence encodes CASSLQGVNEKLFF.

CDR3 region: CASSFGLAGVDTQYF. The CDR3 nucleotides read TGTGCCAGCAGCTTCGGACTAGCGGGAGTTGATACGCAGTATTTT. The chain uses TRBV2 and TRBJ2-3; 13 nucleotides match TRBD2. V was clipped by 6 bases and J by 6 bases; unmatched bases: 6. Germline CDR1 reads SNHLY; CDR2 reads FYNNEI. The CDR3 contains 15 residues.

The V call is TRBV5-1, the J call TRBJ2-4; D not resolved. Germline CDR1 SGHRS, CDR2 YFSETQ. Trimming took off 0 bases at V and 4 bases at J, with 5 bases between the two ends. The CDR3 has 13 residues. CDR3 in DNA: TGCGCCAGCAGCTTGGGACTTAAAAACATTCAGTACTTC. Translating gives CASSLGLKNIQYF.

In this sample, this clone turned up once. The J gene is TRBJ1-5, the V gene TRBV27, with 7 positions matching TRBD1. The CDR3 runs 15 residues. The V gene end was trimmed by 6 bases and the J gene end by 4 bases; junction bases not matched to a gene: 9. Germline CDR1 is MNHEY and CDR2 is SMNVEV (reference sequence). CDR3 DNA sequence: TGTGCCAGCAGACTCCAGGGGGGTGAGAATCAGCCCCAGCATTTT. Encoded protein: CASRLQGGENQPQHF.

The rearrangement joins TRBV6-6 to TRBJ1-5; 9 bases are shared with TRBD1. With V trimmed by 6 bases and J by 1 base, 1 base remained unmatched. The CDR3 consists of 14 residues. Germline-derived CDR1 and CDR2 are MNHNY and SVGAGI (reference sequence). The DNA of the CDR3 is TGTGCCAGCAGGGACAGGGGAAGCAATCAGCCCCAGCATTTT. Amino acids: CASRDRGSNQPQHF.

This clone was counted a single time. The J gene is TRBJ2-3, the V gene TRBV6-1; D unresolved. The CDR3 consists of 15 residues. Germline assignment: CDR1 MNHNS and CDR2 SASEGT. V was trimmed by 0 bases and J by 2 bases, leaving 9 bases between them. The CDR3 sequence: CASSEAWHNTDTQYF. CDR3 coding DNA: TGTGCCAGCAGTGAAGCTTGGCACAACACAGATACGCAGTATTTT.

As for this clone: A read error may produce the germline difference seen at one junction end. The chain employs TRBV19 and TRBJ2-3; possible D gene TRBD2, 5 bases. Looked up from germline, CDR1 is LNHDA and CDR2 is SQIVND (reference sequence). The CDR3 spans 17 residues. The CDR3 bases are TGTGCCAGTAGTATAGCCGGACTGCCCGCGGGCACAGATACGCAGTGTTTT. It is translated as CASSIAGLPAGTDTQCF.

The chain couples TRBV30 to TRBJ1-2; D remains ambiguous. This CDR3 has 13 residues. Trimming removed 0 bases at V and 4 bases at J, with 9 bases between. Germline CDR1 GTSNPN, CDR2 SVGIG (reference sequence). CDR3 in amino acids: CAWSVFEAYGYTF. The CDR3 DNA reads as TGTGCCTGGAGTGTATTTGAGGCCTATGGCTACACCTTC.

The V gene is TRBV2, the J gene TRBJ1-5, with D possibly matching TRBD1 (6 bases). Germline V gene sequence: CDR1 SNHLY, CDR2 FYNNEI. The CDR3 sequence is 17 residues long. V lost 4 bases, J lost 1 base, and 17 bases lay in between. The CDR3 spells CASSAATGRRSNQPQHF. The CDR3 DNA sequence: TGTGCCAGCAGTGCAGCGACAGGCAGGAGGAGCAATCAGCCCCAGCATTTT.

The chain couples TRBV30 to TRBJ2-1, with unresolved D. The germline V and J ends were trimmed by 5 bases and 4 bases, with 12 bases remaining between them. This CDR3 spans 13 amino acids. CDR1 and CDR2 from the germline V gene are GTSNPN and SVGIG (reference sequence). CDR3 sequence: CAWGPEPYNEQFF. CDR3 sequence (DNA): TGTGCCTGGGGCCCTGAACCTTACAATGAGCAGTTCTTC.

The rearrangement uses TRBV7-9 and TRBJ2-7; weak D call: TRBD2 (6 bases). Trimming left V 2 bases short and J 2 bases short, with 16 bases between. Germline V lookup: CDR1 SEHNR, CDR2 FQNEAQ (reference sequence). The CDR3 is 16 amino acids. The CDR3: CASSLPSRGLTYEQYF. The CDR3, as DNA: TGTGCCAGCAGCTTACCGTCGCGGGGACTTACCTACGAGCAGTACTTC.

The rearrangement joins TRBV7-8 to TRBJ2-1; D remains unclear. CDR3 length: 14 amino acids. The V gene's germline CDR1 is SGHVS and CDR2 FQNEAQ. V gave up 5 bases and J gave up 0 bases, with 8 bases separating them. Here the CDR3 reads CASSGVNSYNEQFF. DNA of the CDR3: TGTGCCAGCAGCGGAGTTAACTCCTACAATGAGCAGTTCTTC. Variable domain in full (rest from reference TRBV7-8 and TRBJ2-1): GAGVSQSPRYKVAKRGQDVALRCDPISGHVSLFWYQQALGQGPEFLTYFQNEAQLDKSGLPSDRFFAERPEGSVSTLKIQRTQQEDSAVYLCASSGVNSYNEQFFGPGTRLTVL.

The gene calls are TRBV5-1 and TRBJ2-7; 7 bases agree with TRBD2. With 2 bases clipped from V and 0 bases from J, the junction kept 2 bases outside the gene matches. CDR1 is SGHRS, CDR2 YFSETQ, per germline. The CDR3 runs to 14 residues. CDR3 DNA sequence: TGCGCCAGCAGCTTCTCTAGCGGCTCCTACGAGCAGTACTTC. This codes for CASSFSSGSYEQYF.

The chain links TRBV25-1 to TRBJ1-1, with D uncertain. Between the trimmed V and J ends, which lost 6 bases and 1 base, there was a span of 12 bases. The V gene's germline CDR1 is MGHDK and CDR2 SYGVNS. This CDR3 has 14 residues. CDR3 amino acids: CASRGDPWNTEAFF. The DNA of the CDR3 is TGTGCCAGCAGGGGCGACCCGTGGAACACTGAAGCTTTCTTT.

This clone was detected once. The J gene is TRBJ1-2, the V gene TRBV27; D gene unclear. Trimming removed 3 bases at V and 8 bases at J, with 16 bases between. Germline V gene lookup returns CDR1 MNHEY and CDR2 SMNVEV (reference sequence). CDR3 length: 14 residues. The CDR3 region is CASSFRDMTGGYTF. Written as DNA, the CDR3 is TGTGCCAGCAGTTTCCGGGATATGACGGGAGGCTACACCTTC.

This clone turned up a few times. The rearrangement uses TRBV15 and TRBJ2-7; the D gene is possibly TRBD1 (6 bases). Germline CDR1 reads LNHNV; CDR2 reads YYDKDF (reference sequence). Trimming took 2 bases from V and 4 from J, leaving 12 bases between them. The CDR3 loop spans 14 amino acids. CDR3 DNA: TGTGCCACCAGCAGAAGGGACAATGTTTACGAGCAGTACTTC. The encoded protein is CATSRRDNVYEQYF.

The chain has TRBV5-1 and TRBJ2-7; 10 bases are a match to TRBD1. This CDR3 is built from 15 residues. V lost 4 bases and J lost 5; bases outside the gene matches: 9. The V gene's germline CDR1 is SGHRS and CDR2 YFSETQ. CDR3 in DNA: TGCGCCAGCAGCCTGAGACAGGGGGCCGAAGACGAGCAGTACTTC. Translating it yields CASSLRQGAEDEQYF.

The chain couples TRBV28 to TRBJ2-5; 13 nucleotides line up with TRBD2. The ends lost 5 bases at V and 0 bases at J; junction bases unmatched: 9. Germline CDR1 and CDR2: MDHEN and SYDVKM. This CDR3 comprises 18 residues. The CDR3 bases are TGTGCCAGCAGTACCGGACTAGCGGGGGCGACGTACCAAGAGACCCAGTACTTC. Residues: CASSTGLAGATYQETQYF. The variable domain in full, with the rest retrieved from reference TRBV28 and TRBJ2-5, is DVKVTQSSRYLVKRTGEKVFLECVQDMDHENMFWYRQDPGLGLRLIYFSYDVKMKEKGDIPEGYSVSREKKERFSLILESASTNQTSMYLCASSTGLAGATYQETQYFGPGTRLLVL.

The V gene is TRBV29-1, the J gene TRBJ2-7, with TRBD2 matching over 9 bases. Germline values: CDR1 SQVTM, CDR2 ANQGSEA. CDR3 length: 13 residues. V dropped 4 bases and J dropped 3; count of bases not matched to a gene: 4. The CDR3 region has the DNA TGCAGCGTTGCCCCGACTAGCGGCTACGAGCAGTACTTC. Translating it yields CSVAPTSGYEQYF.

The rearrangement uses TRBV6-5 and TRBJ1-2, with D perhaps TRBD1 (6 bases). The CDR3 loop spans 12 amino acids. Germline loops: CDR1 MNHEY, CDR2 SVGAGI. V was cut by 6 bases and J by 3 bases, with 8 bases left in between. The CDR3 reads CASRDSYYGYTF. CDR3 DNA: TGTGCCAGCAGGGACAGCTACTATGGCTACACCTTC.

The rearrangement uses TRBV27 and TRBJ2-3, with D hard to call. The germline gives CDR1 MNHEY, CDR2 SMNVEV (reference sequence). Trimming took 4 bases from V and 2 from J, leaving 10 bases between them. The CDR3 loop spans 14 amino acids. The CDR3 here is CASSYGRFTDTQYF. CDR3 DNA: TGTGCCAGCAGTTATGGCAGGTTCACAGATACGCAGTATTTT.

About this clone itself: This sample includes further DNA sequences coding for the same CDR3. The CDR3 DNA reads as TGCGCCAGCAGCCCTAGACAGGGAATGAACACTGAAGCTTTCTTT. Protein: CASSPRQGMNTEAFF. The gene calls are TRBV5-1 and TRBJ1-1; 7 bases line up with TRBD1. This CDR3 region has 15 residues. V shed 4 bases and J 0 bases; nucleotides not matched to a gene: 6. CDR1 SGHRS and CDR2 YFSETQ come from the germline V gene.

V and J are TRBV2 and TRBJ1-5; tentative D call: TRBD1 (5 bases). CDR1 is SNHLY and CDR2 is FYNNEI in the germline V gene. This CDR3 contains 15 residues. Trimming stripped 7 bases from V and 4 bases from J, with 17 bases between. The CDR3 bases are TGTGCCAGCAACGGCGGTACGGGGGGAAATCAGCCCCAGCATTTT. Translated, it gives CASNGGTGGNQPQHF.

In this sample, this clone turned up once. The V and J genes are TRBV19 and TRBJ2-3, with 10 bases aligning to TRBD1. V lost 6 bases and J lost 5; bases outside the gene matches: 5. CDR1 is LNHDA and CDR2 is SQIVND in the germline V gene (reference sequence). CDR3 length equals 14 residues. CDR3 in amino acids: CASRDRGNGDTQYF. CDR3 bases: TGTGCCAGTAGGGACAGGGGGAATGGAGATACGCAGTATTTT.

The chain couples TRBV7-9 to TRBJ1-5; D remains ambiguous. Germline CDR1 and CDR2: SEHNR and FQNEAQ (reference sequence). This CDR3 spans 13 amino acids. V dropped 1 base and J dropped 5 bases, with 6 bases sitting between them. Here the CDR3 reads CASSLVQDQPQHF. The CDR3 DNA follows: TGTGCCAGCAGCTTAGTCCAGGATCAGCCCCAGCATTTT.

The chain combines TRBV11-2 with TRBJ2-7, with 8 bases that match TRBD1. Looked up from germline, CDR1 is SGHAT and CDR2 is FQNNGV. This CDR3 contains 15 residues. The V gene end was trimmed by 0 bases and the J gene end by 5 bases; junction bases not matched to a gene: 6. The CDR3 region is CASSLERTGFNEQYF. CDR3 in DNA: TGTGCCAGCAGCTTAGAGCGGACAGGGTTCAACGAGCAGTACTTC.

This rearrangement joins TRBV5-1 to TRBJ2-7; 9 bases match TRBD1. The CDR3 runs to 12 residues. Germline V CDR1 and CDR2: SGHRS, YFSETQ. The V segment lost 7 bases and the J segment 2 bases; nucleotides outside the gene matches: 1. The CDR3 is CASGQGPYEQYF. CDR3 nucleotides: TGCGCCAGCGGACAGGGGCCCTACGAGCAGTACTTC.

The CDR3 nucleotides are TGTGCCTCGAGCGGAGGGAGATACAATGAGCAGTTCTTC. Translated: CASSGGRYNEQFF. V is TRBV30 and J is TRBJ2-1, with D maybe TRBD2 (6 bases). The CDR3 loop spans 13 amino acids. The V end lost 7 bases, the J end lost 4 bases, and 14 bases lay between the germline ends. Germline values: CDR1 GTSNPN, CDR2 SVGIG (reference sequence).

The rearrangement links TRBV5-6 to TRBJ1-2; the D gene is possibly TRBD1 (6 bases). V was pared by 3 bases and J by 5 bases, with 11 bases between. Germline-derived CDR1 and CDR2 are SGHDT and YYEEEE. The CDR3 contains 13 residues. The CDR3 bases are TGTGCCAGCAGCTCTGGGACAAAATATGGCTACACCTTC. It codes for CASSSGTKYGYTF. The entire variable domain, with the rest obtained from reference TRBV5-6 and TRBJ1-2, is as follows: DAGVTQSPTHLIKTRGQQVTLRCSPKSGHDTVSWYQQALGQGPQFIFQYYEEEERQRGNFPDRFSGHQFPNYSSELNVNALLLGDSALYLCASSSGTKYGYTFGSGTRLTVV.

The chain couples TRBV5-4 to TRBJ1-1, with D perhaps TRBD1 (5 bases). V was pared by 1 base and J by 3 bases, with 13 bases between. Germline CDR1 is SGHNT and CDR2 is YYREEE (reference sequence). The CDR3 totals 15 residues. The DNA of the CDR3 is TGTGCCAGCAGCTTGCGGAGGGGAGGGTACACTGAAGCTTTCTTT. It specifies CASSLRRGGYTEAFF.